This T cell receptor (beta chain) was observed in a study of T cells in Graves' hyperthyroidism and ophthalmopathy. Regions amplified from RNA transcripts were the TCR beta CDR3 regions. RT-PCR in the first round (using the HTBI primer set) targeted the TCR CDR3. Using its own MiXCR run on the multiplex PCR reads, TCRdb lists one record per CDR3 protein. Of approximately 400,000 distinct CDR3 sequences in the sample, 13% were seen once. This clonotype was found many times. The clonotype originates from a man aged 25-45 years with Graves' hyperthyroidism that later progressed to Graves' ophthalmopathy. The sample was blood.

The CDR3 here is CASSLFGSTVAQHF. As DNA, the CDR3 is TGTGCCAGCAGTCTCTTCGGGTCCACGGTAGCCCAGCATTTT. The chain links TRBV28 to TRBJ1-5; D is undetermined. The CDR3 runs 14 residues. The V end was cut by 5 bases, the J end by 11 bases, with 19 bases between. Germline CDR1 and CDR2: MDHEN and SYDVKM.